The rows below give T cell receptor beta chains drawn from one sample of a study of T cell changes during pregnancy in multiple sclerosis. Assay: immunoSEQ multiplex PCR; the TCRdb copy retains only in-frame clones and omits some. The table lists 60,000 to 65,000 clones, over 80% of them singletons. The sample consisted of peripheral blood, taken in the second trimester of pregnancy. The origin of the receptors is a female donor in good health, enrolled as a control in a pregnancy study. Both conserved end residues are part of each CDR3. D genes are given only for firm matches. Rows may omit the clone size; those that give it use once, few, many or a size class.

length	V	size	D	J	DNA	CDR3
17	TRBV4-1	NA	TRBD2	TRBJ2-7	TGCGCCAGCAGCCAAGATATGGCTAGCGGGAGGGCCTCCGAGCAGTACTTC	CASSQDMASGRASEQYF
14	TRBV9	NA	NA	TRBJ1-1	TGTGCCAGCAGCGTACAGGGTATGAACACTGAAGCTTTCTTT	CASSVQGMNTEAFF
14	TRBV6-1	once	TRBD1	TRBJ1-1	TGTGCCAGCAGTTCAAGGGGGCCTAACACTGAAGCTTTCTTT	CASSSRGPNTEAFF
14	TRBV19	NA	NA	TRBJ1-1	TGTGCCAGTAGTAGGGGGGGCCCGAACACTGAAGCTTTCTTT	CASSRGGPNTEAFF
14	TRBV6-1	NA	TRBD2	TRBJ2-3	TGTGCCAGCAGTAGCGGGAGCGGGACAGATACGCAGTATTTT	CASSSGSGTDTQYF
18	TRBV7-3	NA	NA	TRBJ2-6	TGTGCCAGCAGCTTAACGTTTCGACAGTTCTCTGGGGCCAACGTCCTGACTTTC	CASSLTFRQFSGANVLTF
16	TRBV5-1	once	TRBD1	TRBJ1-1	TGCGCCAGCACCTTGGGAGACAGGGATATGAACACTGAAGCTTTCTTT	CASTLGDRDMNTEAFF
15	TRBV9	NA	TRBD1	TRBJ2-2	TGTGCCAGCAGCGACAGGGGGCGTGACACCGGGGAGCTGTTTTTT	CASSDRGRDTGELFF
15	TRBV5-1	NA	NA	TRBJ2-7	TGCGCCAGCAGCTTGGCACCGTCCCTAACGGGCGAGCAGTACTTC	CASSLAPSLTGEQYF
16	TRBV28	NA	TRBD2	TRBJ2-3	TGTGCCAGCAGCCCGACCTGGCGGGAGATAACAGATACGCAGTATTTT	CASSPTWREITDTQYF
15	TRBV7-2	NA	TRBD2	TRBJ2-1	TGTGCCAGCAGCCTCCAAGCGGGAGGGGGCAATGAGCAGTTCTTC	CASSLQAGGGNEQFF
14	TRBV5-1	NA	TRBD2	TRBJ2-1	TGCGCCAGCAGTTCTAGCGGGAGGCCCAATGAGCAGTTCTTC	CASSSSGRPNEQFF
15	TRBV27	NA	TRBD2	TRBJ2-1	TGTGCCAGCAGTTTGAGCGGGAGGGCTTCCAATGAGCAGTTCTTC	CASSLSGRASNEQFF
13	TRBV6-6	NA	NA	TRBJ1-1	TGTGCCAGCCAAGACACCAAGGGGACTGAAGCTTTCTTT	CASQDTKGTEAFF
15	TRBV6-1	NA	TRBD1	TRBJ2-7	TGTGCCAGCAGGTCGGACGGGACAGTTCTTTACGAGCAGTACTTC	CASRSDGTVLYEQYF
13	TRBV28	NA	NA	TRBJ2-7	TGTGCCAGCAGTTACGGGTCCCCCTACGAGCAGTACTTC	CASSYGSPYEQYF
15	TRBV6-6	NA	TRBD2	TRBJ2-7	TGTGCCAGCAGTTACGAGCCTAGCGGGCCCTACGAGCAGTACTTC	CASSYEPSGPYEQYF
16	TRBV25-1	NA	TRBD1	TRBJ1-4	TGTGCCAGCAGTGAATATCGGGGACAGAGTAATGAAAAACTGTTTTTT	CASSEYRGQSNEKLFF
15	TRBV6-6	NA	NA	TRBJ1-2	TGTGCCAGCAGTCTCAACTTCGGACAGAACTATGGCTACACCTTC	CASSLNFGQNYGYTF
13	TRBV11-2	few	NA	TRBJ1-1	TGTGCCAGCGCCGGGACACCCAACACTGAAGCTTTCTTT	CASAGTPNTEAFF
14	TRBV5-1	NA	NA	TRBJ1-3	TGCGCCAGCAGCTTGGGGGGCGCAGGAAACACCATATATTTT	CASSLGGAGNTIYF
14	TRBV6-6	NA	NA	TRBJ1-2	TGTGCCAGCAGTGGGACAAATACTAACTATGGCTACACCTTC	CASSGTNTNYGYTF
17	TRBV4-2	NA	TRBD1	TRBJ1-2	TGTGCCAGCAGCCCAGAGGTTGGACAGGGACTATATGGGGGCTACACCTTC	CASSPEVGQGLYGGYTF
15	TRBV9	NA	NA	TRBJ2-1	TGTGCCAGCAGTCTATCCGGGACATCTTACAATGAGCAGTTCTTC	CASSLSGTSYNEQFF
12	TRBV4-2	NA	NA	TRBJ1-4	TGTGCCAGCAGCCAAGTCGTCGAAAAACTGTTTTTT	CASSQVVEKLFF
13	TRBV7-3	once	NA	TRBJ2-5	TGTGCCAGCAGCTTAAGTACGGTAGAGACCCAGTACTTC	CASSLSTVETQYF
13	TRBV18	few	NA	TRBJ1-1	TGTGCCAGCTCAAGCCTTATGAACACTGAAGCTTTCTTT	CASSSLMNTEAFF
14	TRBV6-4	medium-sized	TRBD1	TRBJ2-1	TGTGCCAGCAGTGACGGGACAGGGGGCAATGAGCAGTTCTTC	CASSDGTGGNEQFF
14	TRBV9	NA	NA	TRBJ2-5	TGTGCCAGCAGCGTAGCGACAGCCCAAGAGACCCAGTACTTC	CASSVATAQETQYF
17	TRBV9	NA	TRBD2	TRBJ2-5	TGTGCCAGCAGCGTAGGGCAACTAGCGGGGTATCAAGAGACCCAGTACTTC	CASSVGQLAGYQETQYF
13	TRBV2	NA	NA	TRBJ1-2	TGTGCCAGCAGTGACGAGGGAGGTTATGGCTACACCTTC	CASSDEGGYGYTF
14	TRBV7-3	NA	NA	TRBJ1-3	TGTGCCAGCAGCTTGCAGGGCTCTGGAAACACCATATATTTT	CASSLQGSGNTIYF
15	TRBV13	NA	TRBD2	TRBJ2-5	TGTGCCAGCAGCTTAGACCGGGAGGGCCGAAAGACCCAGTACTTC	CASSLDREGRKTQYF
12	TRBV5-1	NA	NA	TRBJ1-2	TGCGCCAGCAGCCCGCCTAACGAAGGCTACACCTTC	CASSPPNEGYTF
15	TRBV15	NA	NA	TRBJ2-6	TGTGCCACCAGCCTGCGAGGCTCTGGGGCCAACGTCCTGACTTTC	CATSLRGSGANVLTF